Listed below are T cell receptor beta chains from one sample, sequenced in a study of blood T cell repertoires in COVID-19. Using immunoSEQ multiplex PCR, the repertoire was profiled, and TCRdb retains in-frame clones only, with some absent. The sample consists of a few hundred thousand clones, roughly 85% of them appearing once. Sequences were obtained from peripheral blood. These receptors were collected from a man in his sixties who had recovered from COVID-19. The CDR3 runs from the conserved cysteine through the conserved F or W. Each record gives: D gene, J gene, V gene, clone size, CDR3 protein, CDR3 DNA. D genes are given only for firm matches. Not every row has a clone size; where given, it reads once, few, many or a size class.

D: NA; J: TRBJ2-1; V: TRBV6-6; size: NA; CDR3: CASSYGALEFF; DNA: TGTGCCAGCAGTTATGGGGCATTGGAGTTCTTC
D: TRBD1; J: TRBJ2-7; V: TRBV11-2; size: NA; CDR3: CASSPTTGNHEQYF; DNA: TGTGCCAGCAGCCCCACGACAGGGAACCACGAGCAGTACTTC
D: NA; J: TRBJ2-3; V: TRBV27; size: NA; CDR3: CASRWRGTDTQYF; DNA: TGTGCCAGCAGGTGGCGGGGAACAGATACGCAGTATTTT
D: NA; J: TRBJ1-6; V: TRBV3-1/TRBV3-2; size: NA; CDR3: CASSQGRSGGRSGNSPLHF; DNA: TGTGCCAGCAGCCAAGGCCGGAGCGGAGGTAGATCGGGTAATTCACCCCTCCACTTT
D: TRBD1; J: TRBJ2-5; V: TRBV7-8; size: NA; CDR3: CASSWTGGSQETQYF; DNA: TGTGCCAGCAGCTGGACAGGGGGCTCTCAGGAGACCCAGTACTTC
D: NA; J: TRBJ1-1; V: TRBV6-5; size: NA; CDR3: CASSQFLTLNTEAFF; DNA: TGTGCCAGCAGTCAGTTTCTTACGTTGAACACTGAAGCTTTCTTT
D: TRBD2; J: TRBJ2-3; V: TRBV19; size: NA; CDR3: CASSISLASTDTQYF; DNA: TGTGCCAGTAGTATTTCACTAGCGAGCACAGATACGCAGTATTTT
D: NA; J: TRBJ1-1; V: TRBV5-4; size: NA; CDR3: CASSGREHTEAFF; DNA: TGTGCCAGCAGCGGACGGGAACACACTGAAGCTTTCTTT
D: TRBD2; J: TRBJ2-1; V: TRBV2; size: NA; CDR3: CASSIGTSGGGRNEQFF; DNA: TGTGCCAGCAGTATTGGGACTAGCGGGGGGGGTAGGAATGAGCAGTTCTTC
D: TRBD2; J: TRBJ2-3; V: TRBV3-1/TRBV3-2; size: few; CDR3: CASSQALAGGQDTQYF; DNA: TGTGCCAGCAGCCAAGCCCTAGCGGGAGGACAAGATACGCAGTATTTT
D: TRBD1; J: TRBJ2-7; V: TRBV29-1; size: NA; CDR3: CSVVTGAREQYF; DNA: TGCAGCGTTGTGACAGGGGCGCGGGAGCAGTACTTC
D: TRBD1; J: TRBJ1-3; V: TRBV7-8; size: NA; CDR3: CASSAGTGQGNTIYF; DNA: TGTGCCAGCAGCGCCGGGACAGGTCAAGGAAACACCATATATTTT
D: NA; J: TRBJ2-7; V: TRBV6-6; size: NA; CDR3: CASSPEGLIYEQYF; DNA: TGTGCCAGCAGTCCCGAGGGTCTAATCTACGAGCAGTACTTC
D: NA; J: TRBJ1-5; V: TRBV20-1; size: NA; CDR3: CSASFVSMLDQPQHF; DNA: TGCAGTGCTAGTTTCGTGAGCATGCTAGATCAGCCCCAGCATTTT
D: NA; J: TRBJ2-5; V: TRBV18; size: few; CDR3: CASSPGTQETQYF; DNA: TGTGCCAGCTCACCAGGTACTCAAGAGACCCAGTACTTC
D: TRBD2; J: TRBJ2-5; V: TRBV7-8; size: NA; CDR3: CASSETAGGIVRTQYF; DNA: TGTGCCAGCAGCGAAACCGCGGGGGGGATCGTTCGGACCCAGTACTTC
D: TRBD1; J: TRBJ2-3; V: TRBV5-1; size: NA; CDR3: CASSLGQGGPNTQYF; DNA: TGCGCCAGCAGCCTGGGACAGGGTGGGCCGAATACGCAGTATTTT
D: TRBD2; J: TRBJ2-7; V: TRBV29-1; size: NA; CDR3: CSVELAGGPYYSYEQYF; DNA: TGCAGCGTTGAACTAGCGGGAGGGCCCTATTACTCCTACGAGCAGTACTTC
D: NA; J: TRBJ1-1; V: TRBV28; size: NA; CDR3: CASSFLGGGKEAFF; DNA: TGTGCCAGCAGTTTTTTGGGGGGGGGCAAGGAAGCTTTCTTT
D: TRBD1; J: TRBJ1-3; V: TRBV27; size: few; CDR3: CASMGQGAGNTIYF; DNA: TGTGCCAGTATGGGACAGGGGGCTGGAAACACCATATATTTT
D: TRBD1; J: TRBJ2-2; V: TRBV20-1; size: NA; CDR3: CSASSRTGALTGELFF; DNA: TGCAGTGCTAGTTCCAGGACAGGGGCTCTCACCGGGGAGCTGTTTTTT
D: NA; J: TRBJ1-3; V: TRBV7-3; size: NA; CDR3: CASSSNVPGGGNTIYF; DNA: TGTGCCAGCAGCTCCAACGTCCCAGGTGGTGGAAACACCATATATTTT
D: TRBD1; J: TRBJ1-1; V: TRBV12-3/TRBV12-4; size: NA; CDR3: CASSLQGDTEAFF; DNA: TGTGCCAGCAGCCTACAGGGGGACACTGAAGCTTTCTTT
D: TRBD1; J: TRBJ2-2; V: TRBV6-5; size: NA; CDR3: CASSYSGTANTGELFF; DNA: TGTGCCAGCAGTTACTCGGGGACAGCCAACACCGGGGAGCTGTTTTTT
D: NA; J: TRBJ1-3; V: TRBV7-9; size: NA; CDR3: CASSLLALTSGNTIYF; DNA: TGTGCCAGCAGCTTATTAGCTCTTACCTCTGGAAACACCATATATTTT
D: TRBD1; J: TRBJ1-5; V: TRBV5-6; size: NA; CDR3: CASSYGTGSNQPQHF; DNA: TGTGCCAGCAGCTACGGGACAGGTAGCAATCAGCCCCAGCATTTT
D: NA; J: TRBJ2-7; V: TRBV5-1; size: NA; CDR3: CASSFGTRQPYEQYF; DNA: TGCGCCAGCAGCTTTGGAACTCGACAGCCCTACGAGCAGTACTTC
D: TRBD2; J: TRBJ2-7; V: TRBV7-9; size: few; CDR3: CASSLPGGTYEQYF; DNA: TGTGCCAGCAGCCTTCCGGGGGGGACCTACGAGCAGTACTTC
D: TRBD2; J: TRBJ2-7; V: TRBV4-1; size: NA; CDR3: CASSRYAGGPGEQYF; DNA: TGCGCCAGCAGCCGATACGCGGGAGGGCCGGGGGAGCAGTACTTC
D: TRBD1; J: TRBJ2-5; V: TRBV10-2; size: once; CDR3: CASRETGEQTQYF; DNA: TGCGCCAGCAGAGAGACAGGGGAGCAGACCCAGTACTTC
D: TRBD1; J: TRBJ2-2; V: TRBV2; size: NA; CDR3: CASSEADRVFPGELFF; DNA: TGTGCCAGCAGTGAGGCGGACAGGGTTTTTCCCGGGGAGCTGTTTTTT
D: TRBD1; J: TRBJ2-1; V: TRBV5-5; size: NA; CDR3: CASSRTGTDYNEQFF; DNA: TGTGCCAGCTCGAGGACAGGGACGGATTACAATGAGCAGTTCTTC
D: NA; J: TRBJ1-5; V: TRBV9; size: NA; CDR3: CASSVGLREPQHF; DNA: TGTGCCAGCAGCGTAGGTCTACGAGAGCCCCAGCATTTT
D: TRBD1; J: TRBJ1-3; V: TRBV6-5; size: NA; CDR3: CASAGQVGNTIYF; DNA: TGTGCCAGCGCCGGACAGGTTGGAAACACCATATATTTT
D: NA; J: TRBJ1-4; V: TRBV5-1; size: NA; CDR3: CASTRQSGEKLFF; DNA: TGCGCCAGCACACGACAGTCAGGGGAAAAACTGTTTTTT
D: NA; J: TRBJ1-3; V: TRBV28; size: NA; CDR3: CASSLRVPHSGNTIYF; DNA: TGTGCCAGCAGTCTCAGGGTACCCCATTCTGGAAACACCATATATTTT